These 18 T cell receptor beta chains originate from one sample sequenced in a study of cytomegalovirus exposure and HLA in healthy donors. The PCR made use of 60 Vbeta and 13 Jbeta primers. TCRdb keeps only in-frame clones here, not all; method: immunoSEQ multiplex PCR. This table has some 150,000 clones, approximately 80% appearing once. Sequenced sample: PBMCs. These receptors were obtained from a man aged 30-40 years in good health and CMV-seropositive.

To note about this clone: A read error may account for a junction end that differs from germline. This rearrangement joins TRBV28 to TRBJ2-2; 8 nucleotides match TRBD1. Germline CDR1 reads MDHEN; CDR2 reads SYDVKM. The CDR3 consists of 15 residues. The CDR3 loop reads CASSSWTGNAGELFF. The CDR3 DNA reads TGTGCCAGCAGTTCTTGGACAGGGAACGCCGGGGAGCTGTTTTTT.

This clone was detected once. The gene calls are TRBV7-2 and TRBJ2-1, with a tentative D call TRBD2 (5 bases). The V end was cut by 5 bases, the J end by 2 bases, with 22 bases between. The CDR3 covers 18 residues. Germline values: CDR1 SGHTA, CDR2 FQGNSA. This CDR3 is CASSLSGLLGSAYNEQFF. The CDR3 region has the DNA TGTGCCAGCAGCCTCTCCGGACTCCTCGGAAGCGCCTACAATGAGCAGTTCTTC. The variable domain in full, with the rest retrieved from reference TRBV7-2 and TRBJ2-1, is GAGVSQSPSNKVTEKGKDVELRCDPISGHTALYWYRQSLGQGLEFLIYFQGNSAPDKSGLPSDRFSAERTGGSVSTLTIQRTQQEDSAVYLCASSLSGLLGSAYNEQFFGPGTRLTVL.

V usage is TRBV30 and J usage is TRBJ1-1; D gene unclear. Germline V lookup: CDR1 GTSNPN, CDR2 SVGIG (reference sequence). The CDR3 is 14 amino acids. The V gene lost 0 bases and the J gene lost 0 bases, with 8 bases spanning the gap. The DNA for the CDR3 is TGTGCCTGGAGTGTAGGGCGGGTGAACACTGAAGCTTTCTTT. Translating it yields CAWSVGRVNTEAFF.

The chain recombines TRBV5-6 with TRBJ2-7, with D possibly TRBD1 on 5 matching bases. The CDR3 totals 14 residues. Germline-derived CDR1 and CDR2 are SGHDT and YYEEEE. V shed 0 bases and J shed 9 bases, with 16 bases lying between them. The CDR3 sequence: CASSLGSGSTLQYF. The CDR3 DNA sequence: TGTGCCAGCAGCTTGGGTTCAGGGTCAACCTTGCAGTACTTC.

This clone appeared once. The chain recombines TRBV27 with TRBJ1-1; 8 bases line up with TRBD1. Trimming removed 5 bases from V and 1 base from J; junction bases left unmatched: 18. This CDR3 has 19 residues. Germline-derived CDR1 and CDR2 are MNHEY and SMNVEV (reference sequence). As DNA, the CDR3 is TGTGCCAGCAGTCTCCAATCCCCCGGGACAGGAAAATCGAACACTGAAGCTTTCTTT. Protein: CASSLQSPGTGKSNTEAFF.

This rearrangement joins TRBV28 to TRBJ2-6, with D possibly matching TRBD1 (5 bases). CDR1 and CDR2 (germline): MDHEN, SYDVKM. With 7 bases removed from V and 1 base from J, the gap between germline ends came to 5 bases. The CDR3 spans 13 residues. The CDR3 region has the DNA TGTGCCAGCAAGGGGTCTGGGGCCAACGTCCTGACTTTC. This encodes CASKGSGANVLTF.

The J gene is TRBJ2-2, the V gene TRBV11-3, with 7 bases lining up with TRBD2. CDR1 and CDR2 (germline): SGHNT, YENEEA. Germline trimming cut 1 base from V and 4 bases from J; bases unmatched to any gene: 3. The CDR3 has 15 residues. The CDR3 nucleotides read TGTGCCAGCAGCTTAGGAGGGACTATCACCGGGGAGCTGTTTTTT. It encodes CASSLGGTITGELFF. The full variable domain, rest sourced from reference TRBV11-3 and TRBJ2-2, is EAGVVQSPRYKIIEKKQPVAFWCNPISGHNTLYWYLQNLGQGPELLIRYENEEAVDDSQLPKDRFSAERLKGVDSTLKIQPAELGDSAVYLCASSLGGTITGELFFGEGSRLTVL.

The chain recombines TRBV7-8 with TRBJ2-1; TRBD2 matches 8 bases. J lost 6 bases, V lost 5 bases, and 3 bases had no gene match. The germline CDR1 and CDR2 sequences are SGHVS and FQNEAQ. CDR3 size: 13 residues. CDR3 coding DNA: TGTGCCAGCAGCCAAACTAGCGGCAATGAGCAGTTCTTC. This encodes CASSQTSGNEQFF. The whole variable domain, filled in from reference TRBV7-8 and TRBJ2-1, reads GAGVSQSPRYKVAKRGQDVALRCDPISGHVSLFWYQQALGQGPEFLTYFQNEAQLDKSGLPSDRFFAERPEGSVSTLKIQRTQQEDSAVYLCASSQTSGNEQFFGPGTRLTVL.

The chain couples TRBV6-5 to TRBJ2-7; D might be TRBD1 (5 bases). The CDR3 length is 15 residues. V gave up 2 bases and J gave up 2 bases, with 13 bases separating them. Germline CDR1 reads MNHEY; CDR2 reads SVGAGI. CDR3 DNA sequence: TGTGCCAGCAGTTACCGCCAGGGTCCCGCCTACGAGCAGTACTTC. Translating it yields CASSYRQGPAYEQYF.

This clone was observed once. This chain uses TRBV12-5 with TRBJ2-1, with D possibly matching TRBD2 (5 bases). This CDR3 has 15 residues. CDR1 LGHNT and CDR2 FRNRAP come from the germline V gene. Trimming took 6 bases from V and 0 from J, leaving 12 bases between them. CDR3 DNA sequence: TGTGCTAGTGGCCCTGGACTTCCCTCCTACAATGAGCAGTTCTTC. This gives the protein CASGPGLPSYNEQFF. The full variable domain, completed using reference TRBV12-5 and TRBJ2-1, is DARVTQTPRHKVTEMGQEVTMRCQPILGHNTVFWYRQTMMQGLELLAYFRNRAPLDDSGMPKDRFSAEMPDATLATLKIQPSEPRDSAVYFCASGPGLPSYNEQFFGPGTRLTVL.

The J gene is TRBJ2-1, the V gene TRBV5-1, with D perhaps TRBD2 (5 bases). Germline assignment: CDR1 SGHRS and CDR2 YFSETQ. This CDR3 is 12 amino acids long. Trimming cost V 4 bases and J 9 bases, with 11 bases left between them. The CDR3 is CASSTSEGEQFF. Written as DNA, the CDR3 is TGCGCCAGCAGCACATCAGAGGGTGAGCAGTTCTTC.

This chain connects TRBV15 to TRBJ2-1; 12 nucleotides match TRBD2. Germline-derived CDR1 and CDR2 are LNHNV and YYDKDF (reference sequence). J lost 4 bases, V lost 4 bases, and 5 bases had no gene match. The CDR3 length is 16 residues. CDR3 DNA sequence: TGTGCCACCAGCAATCTAGCGGGGGGGCCGTACAATGAGCAGTTCTTC. It specifies CATSNLAGGPYNEQFF.

The chain couples TRBV2 to TRBJ1-4; D perhaps matches TRBD1 (6 bases). The V gene lost 4 bases and the J gene lost 5 bases, with 11 bases spanning the gap. The CDR3 loop spans 14 amino acids. CDR1 is SNHLY, CDR2 FYNNEI, per germline. The CDR3 DNA sequence: TGTGCCAGCAGTGTACAGGGAGCGAATGAAAAACTGTTTTTT. Protein product: CASSVQGANEKLFF.

V usage is TRBV7-2 and J usage is TRBJ1-5, with D unclear. The V end was cut by 2 bases, the J end by 8 bases, with 7 bases between. Germline values: CDR1 SGHTA, CDR2 FQGNSA. This CDR3 comprises 12 residues. CDR3 in DNA: TGTGCCAGCAGCTTATTTCCTGAGCCCCAGCATTTT. Its translation: CASSLFPEPQHF.

This chain links TRBV7-9 with TRBJ1-1, with no clear D. Trimming took off 1 base at V and 5 bases at J, with 8 bases between the two ends. The CDR3 has 13 residues. The V gene's germline CDR1 is SEHNR and CDR2 FQNEAQ (reference sequence). The CDR3 coding sequence is TGTGCCAGCAGCTTAGATGGGAGGACTGAAGCTTTCTTT. Protein sequence: CASSLDGRTEAFF.

This rearrangement joins TRBV7-9 to TRBJ2-5; possibly TRBD1 for D (7 bases). The V gene's germline CDR1 is SEHNR and CDR2 FQNEAQ (reference sequence). The V end was cut by 0 bases, the J end by 7 bases, with 9 bases between. The CDR3 loop spans 13 amino acids. The CDR3 sequence is CASSLAQGGTQYF. In nucleotides, the CDR3 is TGTGCCAGCAGCTTAGCCCAGGGGGGGACCCAGTACTTC. Combining the CDR3 with reference TRBV7-9 and TRBJ2-5 gives the whole variable domain DTGVSQNPRHKITKRGQNVTFRCDPISEHNRLYWYRQTLGQGPEFLTYFQNEAQLEKSRLLSDRFSAERPKGSFSTLEIQRTEQGDSAMYLCASSLAQGGTQYFGPGTRLLVL.

The chain joins TRBV2 to TRBJ2-5; no clear D. V was trimmed by 3 bases and J by 7 bases, leaving 15 bases between them. CDR1 and CDR2 (germline): SNHLY, FYNNEI. The CDR3 covers 14 residues. The CDR3 DNA follows: TGTGCCAGCAGTGATATCCGAGGCCGCGCGACCCAGTACTTC. Its protein is CASSDIRGRATQYF.

With respect to this clone: Just one base apart from a much larger clone, this may be a read error. The gene calls are TRBV21-1 and TRBJ2-3; the table assigns TRBD2, which was not confirmed against the DNA. TRBV21-1 is a pseudogene. CDR3 length: 15 residues. The chain's CDR3 is CASSKTSGGTDTQYF. The DNA for the CDR3 is TGTGCCAGCAGCAAGACTAGCGGAGGCACAGATACGCAGTATTTT.